These 26 T cell receptor beta chains originate from one sample sequenced in a study of blood T cells in healthy people across ages (dated by TCRdb to between 2014 and 2017). The library was produced with 5' RACE. Sequenced on an Illumina HiSeq 2500. The second PCR ran for about 6 to 12 cycles and used a J-beta primer mix along with a sample-barcoded 5' primer. The raw public data were reprocessed by TCRdb itself: fastp quality trimming at Q25, MiXCR clonotype calling, in-frame beta chains only. Rows matching on CDR3 protein sequence are summarized as one entry with the most common DNA and genes. The sample table holds approximately 1,100,000 distinct CDR3 sequences, of which 45% were seen once. Clones ranked in the top ten supply about 19% of the sample. Sequenced: blood. All receptors derive from a woman aged 55-69 years in good health.

J is TRBJ1-1 and V is TRBV5-4, with TRBD1 matching 7 bases. The germline CDR1 and CDR2 sequences are SGHNT and YYREEE (reference sequence). Trimming removed 3 bases from V and 1 base from J; junction bases left unmatched: 9. The CDR3 sequence is 16 residues long. The chain's CDR3 is CASSSSGGRRNTEAFF. The CDR3, as DNA: TGTGCCAGCAGCTCCTCAGGGGGGCGAAGGAACACTGAAGCTTTCTTT.

The CDR3 here is CASSSDQAGSPLHF. CDR3 bases: TGCGCCAGCAGCTCGGACCAGGCAGGTTCACCCCTCCACTTT. The V call is TRBV5-1, the J call TRBJ1-6, with D unresolved. Trimming removed 3 bases at V and 9 bases at J, with 13 bases between. CDR1 is SGHRS and CDR2 is YFSETQ in the germline V gene. CDR3 length: 14 amino acids.

This clonotype was counted many times. The chain has TRBV5-6 and TRBJ2-1, with 11 bases fitting TRBD2. V trimming: 3 bases; J trimming: 5 bases; junction bases outside the gene matches: 4. This CDR3 is built from 15 residues. Germline V gene sequence: CDR1 SGHDT, CDR2 YYEEEE. The CDR3 sequence is CASSSQLAGDNEQFF. The CDR3 DNA follows: TGTGCCAGCAGCTCGCAACTAGCGGGAGACAATGAGCAGTTCTTC.

This clonotype turned up a few times. V and J are TRBV6-1 and TRBJ1-5, with 8 nucleotides matching TRBD1. Per germline, CDR1 MNHNS and CDR2 SASEGT. The CDR3 is 19 residues long. The ends lost 2 bases at V and 6 bases at J; junction bases unmatched: 18. This CDR3 reads CASSEYDLAGGAKGQPQHF. DNA for the CDR3: TGTGCCAGCAGTGAATATGATTTGGCAGGGGGCGCGAAGGGTCAGCCCCAGCATTTT.

This clonotype was recorded at least ten times. The chain employs TRBV29-1 and TRBJ2-1; 7 bases match TRBD2. Germline CDR1 reads SQVTM; CDR2 reads ANQGSEA. Unmatched junction bases numbered 10, after V lost 5 bases and J lost 3 bases. This CDR3 is built from 15 residues. CDR3 loop: CSVLISGNIYNEQFF. CDR3 nucleotides: TGCAGCGTTCTTATAAGCGGGAATATCTACAATGAGCAGTTCTTC.

The V gene is TRBV5-1, the J gene TRBJ2-5, with TRBD1 matching 9 bases. Trimming cost V 0 bases and J 5 bases; bases outside gene matches: 8. Per the germline V gene, CDR1 is SGHRS and CDR2 is YFSETQ. The CDR3 length is 16 residues. This CDR3 is CASSLEGTGIIETQYF. The DNA of the CDR3 is TGCGCCAGCAGCTTGGAGGGGACAGGGATCATCGAGACCCAGTACTTC. Supplemented by reference TRBV5-1 and TRBJ2-5, the full variable domain reads KAGVTQTPRYLIKTRGQQVTLSCSPISGHRSVSWYQQTPGQGLQFLFEYFSETQRNKGNFPGRFSGRQFSNSRSEMNVSTLELGDSALYLCASSLEGTGIIETQYFGPGTRLLVL.

The chain carries TRBV20-1 and TRBJ2-5, with 7 bases identical to TRBD1. This CDR3 spans 14 amino acids. CDR1 and CDR2 (germline): DFQATT, SNEGSKA (reference sequence). V lost 5 bases, J lost 5 bases, and 11 bases stayed unmatched. The CDR3 sequence: CSAPGQRDLETQYF. The CDR3 bases are TGCAGTGCTCCGGGACAGCGAGATTTGGAGACCCAGTACTTC.

This chain uses TRBV30 with TRBJ2-7, with 7 positions matching TRBD1. The length of the CDR3 is 14 residues. V lost 3 bases and J lost 2; bases outside the gene matches: 7. CDR1 and CDR2 (germline): GTSNPN, SVGIG (reference sequence). The CDR3 DNA follows: TGTGCCTGGAGAGTGACAGGGTTCCCCTACGAGCAGTACTTC. Amino acids: CAWRVTGFPYEQYF. The full variable domain, rest sourced from reference TRBV30 and TRBJ2-7, is SQTIHQWPATLVQPVGSPLSLECTVEGTSNPNLYWYRQAAGRGLQLLFYSVGIGQISSEVPQNLSASRPQDRQFILSSKKLLLSDSGFYLCAWRVTGFPYEQYFGPGTRLTVT.

The V and J genes are TRBV29-1 and TRBJ2-3; D call uncertain. Between the trimmed V and J ends, which lost 6 bases and 3 bases, there was a span of 10 bases. Germline CDR1 and CDR2: SQVTM and ANQGSEA. The CDR3 runs 12 residues. CDR3 sequence: CSVRVSTDTQYF. The CDR3 DNA reads TGCAGCGTCCGGGTCAGTACAGATACGCAGTATTTT.

The V gene is TRBV5-6, the J gene TRBJ2-7; a weak D match, TRBD1 (5 bases). V gave up 0 bases and J gave up 1 base, with 8 bases separating them. Germline V lookup: CDR1 SGHDT, CDR2 YYEEEE. This CDR3 spans 14 amino acids. The CDR3 sequence is CASSLGYRSYEQYF. The DNA of the CDR3 is TGTGCCAGCAGCTTGGGCTACAGGTCCTACGAGCAGTACTTC.

This rearrangement joins TRBV20-1 to TRBJ2-3, with D unresolved. Germline CDR1 is DFQATT and CDR2 is SNEGSKA (reference sequence). The CDR3 consists of 13 residues. V lost 2 bases and J 6 bases, leaving 12 bases between the germline ends. The CDR3: CSARSKTLDTQYF. The CDR3 region has the DNA TGCAGTGCTAGAAGCAAAACCCTGGATACGCAGTATTTT.

The CDR3 protein is CASGSRAQYGYTF. CDR3 DNA sequence: TGTGCCAGCGGATCTAGGGCCCAGTATGGCTACACCTTC. The chain couples TRBV9 to TRBJ1-2; D is undetermined. Trimming removed 7 bases at V and 5 bases at J, with 15 bases between. Germline-derived CDR1 and CDR2 are SGDLS and YYNGEE. This CDR3 is built from 13 residues.

This chain connects TRBV6-1 to TRBJ2-1, with D possibly being TRBD2 (6 bases). The CDR3 runs 15 residues. Germline V CDR1 and CDR2: MNHNS, SASEGT. V lost 1 base and J lost 4, with 11 bases in between. CDR3 protein: CASSEGDSPYNEQFF. The CDR3 nucleotides read TGTGCCAGCAGTGAAGGGGACTCTCCATACAATGAGCAGTTCTTC.

The genes are TRBV27 and TRBJ2-5; D is perhaps TRBD1 (6 bases). This CDR3 contains 14 residues. Germline-derived CDR1 and CDR2 are MNHEY and SMNVEV (reference sequence). Trimming left V 2 bases short and J 4 bases short, with 11 bases between. In nucleotides, the CDR3 is TGTGCCAGCAGTTTAAACAGGGTAGGAGAGACCCAGTACTTC. Translated, it gives CASSLNRVGETQYF.

V usage is TRBV11-2 and J usage is TRBJ2-7; D is ambiguous. From germline, CDR1 is SGHAT and CDR2 FQNNGV. This CDR3 region has 13 residues. Trimming shortened V by 3 bases and J by 0 bases, and 6 bases separated the two germline ends. The CDR3 DNA follows: TGTGCCAGCAGCTTTTACGACTCCTACGAGCAGTACTTC. This translates into CASSFYDSYEQYF.

The rearrangement links TRBV29-1 to TRBJ1-1; D remains ambiguous. CDR1 is SQVTM and CDR2 is ANQGSEA in the germline V gene. This CDR3 is 16 amino acids long. V gave up 4 bases and J gave up 2 bases, with 20 bases separating them. The DNA of the CDR3 is TGCAGCGTTGTCGGAGCAGACGGGCGGGGAAACACTGAAGCTTTCTTT. This translates into CSVVGADGRGNTEAFF.

This clonotype was detected a few times. The chain uses TRBV5-1 and TRBJ2-1; no definite D call. This CDR3 contains 14 residues. Trimming pared 1 base from V and 4 bases from J, leaving 9 bases between. The V gene's germline CDR1 is SGHRS and CDR2 YFSETQ. The DNA of the CDR3 is TGCGCCAGCAGCTTGTACGGACCTTACAATGAGCAGTTCTTC. It specifies CASSLYGPYNEQFF.

The genes are TRBV19 and TRBJ1-3; D is ambiguous. Germline values: CDR1 LNHDA, CDR2 SQIVND (reference sequence). The V and J ends lost 5 bases and 14 bases respectively, with 16 bases between them. CDR3 length equals 12 residues. The chain's CDR3 is CASSGPAYPVYF. The CDR3 nucleotides are TGTGCCAGTAGTGGACCAGCCTACCCCGTATATTTT.

The chain couples TRBV27 to TRBJ2-7, with 7 bases matching TRBD2. Trimming cost V 0 bases and J 1 base; bases outside gene matches: 6. The CDR3 loop spans 16 amino acids. Germline assignment: CDR1 MNHEY and CDR2 SMNVEV (reference sequence). The CDR3 loop reads CASSLSLADLSYEQYF. The DNA for the CDR3 is TGTGCCAGCAGTTTATCCCTAGCGGACCTTTCCTACGAGCAGTACTTC.

V and J are TRBV3-1 and TRBJ2-1, with 9 bases fitting TRBD2. The germline V gene has CDR1 LGHDT and CDR2 YNNKEL (reference sequence). Unmatched junction bases numbered 2, after V lost 1 base and J lost 4 bases. The CDR3 length is 15 residues. This chain's CDR3 is CASSQVLAGYNEQFF. DNA of the CDR3: TGTGCCAGCAGCCAAGTCCTAGCGGGGTACAATGAGCAGTTCTTC.

This clonotype has only a few counts. The chain links TRBV24-1 to TRBJ1-2, with D uncertain. V lost 2 bases and J lost 8, with 14 bases in between. The CDR3 consists of 14 residues. Germline V gene sequence: CDR1 KGHDR, CDR2 SFDVKD. In DNA form, the CDR3 reads TGTGCCACCAGTGATTCAAACGTCGCCTGCGGCTACACCTTC. Its protein is CATSDSNVACGYTF.

V is TRBV6-2 or TRBV6-3 and J is TRBJ2-5; D remains ambiguous. This CDR3 comprises 15 residues. CDR1 and CDR2 from the germline V gene are MNHEY and SVGEGT. Trimming left V 8 bases short and J 3 bases short, with 19 bases between. The CDR3 is CASAPSIAVKETQYF. In DNA form, the CDR3 reads TGTGCCAGCGCCCCGTCTATCGCGGTGAAAGAGACCCAGTACTTC.

The V and J genes are TRBV20-1 and TRBJ1-5; TRBD1 matches at 7 bases. The length of the CDR3 is 14 residues. Losses at the gene ends were 6 bases for V and 4 bases for J; bases not matched to a gene: 9. The germline V gene encodes CDR1 DFQATT and CDR2 SNEGSKA (reference sequence). The CDR3 DNA reads as TGCAGTGCAAATCCCTCAGGGGGAAATCAGCCCCAGCATTTT. It yields the protein CSANPSGGNQPQHF.

This clonotype was detected a few times. The chain recombines TRBV29-1 with TRBJ2-4, with TRBD2 matching over 9 bases. Germline V CDR1 and CDR2: SQVTM, ANQGSEA. This CDR3 region has 12 residues. V lost 6 bases, J lost 6 bases, and 3 bases stayed unmatched. The CDR3, as DNA: TGCAGCGTCATAGCGGGGGTAAACATTCAGTACTTC. Protein: CSVIAGVNIQYF.

The rearrangement uses TRBV6-6 and TRBJ2-7, with 12 bases fitting TRBD2. This CDR3 has 14 residues. CDR1 and CDR2 (germline): MNHNY, SVGAGI (reference sequence). Trimming at V came to 8 bases and at J to 4 bases, leaving 6 bases not matched to a gene. The CDR3 protein is CASGLAGPTYEQYF. DNA for the CDR3: TGTGCCAGCGGACTAGCGGGACCCACTTACGAGCAGTACTTC.

For the CDR3, the DNA is TGTGCCAGCAGCCCCGTCTTCGGGACTACCACCTACGAGCAGTACTTC. It encodes CASSPVFGTTTYEQYF. The gene calls are TRBV4-2 and TRBJ2-7, with 7 bases that match TRBD2. With V trimmed by 4 bases and J by 2 bases, 11 bases remained unmatched. Germline loops: CDR1 LGHNA, CDR2 YNFKEQ. This CDR3 has 16 residues.